This T cell receptor beta chain was sequenced in a study of T cell changes during pregnancy in multiple sclerosis. TCRdb keeps only in-frame clones here, not all; method: immunoSEQ multiplex PCR. Of around 42,000 clones listed, 91% are singletons. Trimming shortened V by 0 bases and J by 7 bases, and 22 bases separated the two germline ends. Per germline, CDR1 SGHKS and CDR2 YYEKEE (reference sequence). The CDR3 extends over 18 amino acids. The specimen comprised CD4+ T cells from peripheral blood mononuclear cells, sampled after pregnancy. The TCR originated in a female donor in good health, enrolled as a control in a pregnancy study. The chain joins TRBV5-5 to TRBJ1-4, with D hard to call. The CDR3 DNA reads TGTGCCAGCAGCTTGGATTTAAGGGTGATAGAAGGAGGTGAAAAACTGTTTTTT. This gives the protein CASSLDLRVIEGGEKLFF.